This T cell receptor (beta chain) appears in the sequencing data of a study of cytomegalovirus exposure and HLA in healthy donors (dated by TCRdb to about 2017). As for the study more broadly: An earlier analysis of approximately 590 of the donors reported 276 Gb of sequence data and 120 million or so unique TCR beta sequences from 150 million to 200 million T cells. An early release that covered some 640 HLA-typed donors contained approximately 300 gigabases of sequencing data and 85 million to 100 million unique TCR sequences. Of the roughly 410 genotyped donors, 65% to 90% were placed in the genetic ancestry cluster associated with self-reported Caucasian donors. The study was designed to test whether signatures of past pathogen exposure could be identified by cataloging public T cell receptors. Using immunosequencing, the study profiled T cell repertoires from 500 to 800 subjects and related those repertoires to cytomegalovirus serostatus. Along with the approximately 700-subject first cohort, a separate validation cohort of over a hundred different subjects was used. To predict cytomegalovirus infection status, the study brought together high-throughput TCR immunosequencing, statistical association of individual TCRs with disease status, and machine learning. A later analysis re-analyzed previously published TCR beta repertoires from about 730 donors and added high-resolution HLA genotyping to study TCR occurrence patterns. In the later analysis, no new phenotypic data were used to find candidate immune exposures; instead, reliance was placed on TCR beta sequences and their occurrence across donors. In an earlier analysis of a few hundred of the donors, high-throughput TCR beta sequencing was used to judge whether each TCR beta V gene segment behaved as functional or pseudogenic. Donor age, sex, ethnicity and CMV serostatus were compiled together with the repertoire data. In a later genetic analysis, genome-wide SNP genotypes for about 65% of the roughly 670 donors were used, and that subset was treated as a discovery cohort. Every repertoire in the discovery cohort had been generated on one and the same sequencing platform. HLA typing included class I and class II loci at four-digit resolution. The number of typed donors differed by locus: roughly 620-630 for A, B, C, DRB1 and DQB1; approximately 520 for DQA1; 606 for DPA1; and around 450 for DPB1. Five DR-DQ haplotypes were treated as single units for association and clustering because of strong linkage in the cohort. Among 398 genotyped donors of the cohort, an average of around 240,000 unique TCR beta nucleotide sequences were sequenced per donor, roughly 20% of them non-productive.

Trimming at the junction amounts to 5 bases on V and 3 bases on J, and the germline ends lie 13 bases apart. CDR1 and CDR2 are drawn from the germline V gene: MNHEY, SVGAGI. There are 14 amino acids in the CDR3, from cysteine to phenylalanine inclusive. Solely the CDR3 DNA is kept, with 42 bases framed from the first base. Results and caveats for the whole study, not just this receptor: Linkage disequilibrium might explain the correlated functional status among segregating V segments, but an unknown experimental factor could not be excluded. A later analysis found that TCR association rates varied across HLA loci, with DRB1 alleles showing the most associated TCRs and HLA-C alleles the fewest. The earlier analysis of some 540 of the donors excluded some 16 rarely observed V segments, including chromosome 9 orphons, because counts were too low. Most TCR sequences were seen in very few donors, while some public TCRs were found in many individuals. In the study, around 150 TCR beta chains were listed as associated with cytomegalovirus. V-gene and J-gene trimming of TCR beta chains was associated with a missense DCLRE1C variant in a later genetic analysis, and the association was replicated in an independent cohort. In a later analysis, most CMV-associated TCR beta chains were found to appear HLA-restricted, with HLA associations seemingly driven largely by CMV exposure. Some IMGT-functional V segments, including TRBV6-2 and TRBV6-3, could not be told apart with the 87-base-pair reads, so those segments were excluded. In a later analysis, HLA-associated TCR beta chains were found to be more clonally expanded and to have lower generation probabilities than equally common non-associated chains. Roughly uniform sequencing depth across donors was assumed in presence/absence analyses, although this assumption may not hold. Because some donors lacked HLA typing at each locus, the association tests relied only on the typed subset. When HLA alleles, especially DR and DQ, strongly co-occurred, attributing TCR associations to individual alleles was difficult. According to a later genetic analysis, donors in an Asian-associated ancestry cluster had fewer N-insertions in productive TCRs than the approximately 690-donor mean. Specific HLA alleles were associated with over 15,000 TCR beta sequences at a false discovery rate of 0.05 in a later analysis. In a later analysis, several top co-occurrence clusters were reported to appear linked to parvovirus B19, influenza, CMV and Epstein-Barr virus. In this cohort, only TCR beta chains were sequenced, and detectable features were limited by the absence of alpha or paired-chain data. In both the original and validation cohorts, the classifier was reported to diagnose cytomegalovirus status with high specificity and sensitivity. The only immune exposure information available for the cohort was CMV serostatus. An earlier analysis of around 500 of the donors showed that most TCR beta V segments appeared in productive rearrangements either about 87% or about 30% of the time, which broadly matched IMGT annotations. A cluster of highly shared sequence variants was judged likely to be a technical artifact of the sequencing pipeline. Three of the identified cytomegalovirus-associated TCR beta chains were confirmed in vitro to be specific for cytomegalovirus antigens. A further reported finding was that TCR beta sequences accurately predicted the HLA-A and HLA-B alleles for most subjects in the first cohort. It was suggested by the authors that the approach could potentially be generalized to other disease states and immunological phenotypes.

The cohort comprised approximately 700 healthy bone marrow donors. Cohort members were all nominally healthy when sampled, although unrecorded immune exposures were likely present. The donor was CMV seropositive and belonged to the group of 250 to 300 seropositive cohort members. A peripheral blood sample was provided by each donor, and peripheral blood mononuclear cells were used for TCR beta sequencing. The Qiagen DNeasy Blood Extraction Kit was used to extract genomic DNA from the blood cell samples. Library preparation was by the immunoSEQ multiplex PCR assay. For the multiplex PCR, a mixture combining 60 forward primers for TCR Vbeta segments and 13 reverse primers for TCR Jbeta segments was used. Amplification of the CDR3 region of rearranged TCR beta genes was performed with a multiplex PCR assay on genomic DNA. The amplified TCR beta libraries were sequenced on the Illumina HiSeq System as 87-base-pair reads. On the study's bioinformatics: In a later analysis, 70 million to 95 million unique TCR beta chains were counted across the 500 to 850 repertoires, and about 10 million of these chains were shared by at least two donors. Raw reads were error-corrected and collapsed into unique sequences by a nearest-neighbor algorithm in which closely related sequences were merged to remove PCR and sequencing errors. Alignment of CDR3 sequences to IMGT reference sequences was used to assign V, D and J gene segments. For a sequence to be retained, at least a six-nucleotide match to both a V gene segment and a J gene segment was required. Rearrangements were called productive when the CDR3 lacked stop codons and stayed in frame with V and J; all others were non-productive. CDR3 was defined according to IMGT convention as the region running from the second conserved V-encoded cysteine to the conserved J-encoded phenylalanine. The earlier analysis of about 590 of the donors excluded sequences that lacked an unambiguous match to a single V gene segment. In an earlier analysis of several hundred of the donors, V segments were called functional above 56.7% productive rearrangements and were called segregating when the between-donor standard deviation exceeded 5%. To diagnose cytomegalovirus status from the catalog of TCR beta chain sequences, a statistical classification framework was built. In a later analysis, TCR nucleotide sequences were compared against IMGT/GENE-DB human TR gene sequences so that V and J genes could be assigned. The TCRdist pipeline was used in a later analysis to assign CDR3 sequences and most-parsimonious VDJ recombination scenarios. In a later analysis, each TCR beta chain was defined by its CDR3 amino acid sequence together with its V-gene family, and reads lacking a unique V-gene family were excluded. A later analysis removed 550 to 650 highly shared, low-generation-probability nucleotide sequences to deal with suspected cross-contamination and a sequencing artifact. A later analysis calculated a clonal expansion index for each public chain from normalized within-repertoire ranks of inferred template counts. In a later analysis, generation probabilities were computed using a VDJ recombination model fitted to out-of-frame rearrangements, and the results were checked against IGoR. Hypergeometric tests were used in a later analysis to score TCR-TCR, TCR-HLA and TCR-CMV co-occurrence, with a repertoire-size bias correction applied to the TCR pairs. A later analysis estimated false discovery rates by permuting HLA or CMV assignments 20 times. In a later analysis, co-occurring TCRs were grouped using DBSCAN, and TCRdist sequence similarity was added for clustering within HLA-allele-positive subsets. Co-occurrence clustering excluded repertoires with fewer than 30,000 or more than 120,000 public chains, plus five with anomalous nucleotide sharing. This immuneACCESS table, as held by TCRdb, lists in-frame sequences with V and J called but not all clones. Of the missing ones, under half trace to an unresolved V gene in checked studies; the others have no known cause. V and J calls and clone size are given by that table; D and trimming were obtained from the DNA. The record for this sample contains tens of thousands of clones. The top ten constitute about 4% of the sample.

Remarks on this clone: This clone's antigen is unknown.

Recombination connected TRBV6-5 to TRBJ1-2; the D gene is unclear. The source material was PBMCs. The receptor was isolated from a female donor in good health and CMV-seropositive. The CDR3 reads as follows: CASSLRRTDYGYTF. Here is the DNA: TGTGCCAGCAGTCTCAGGAGGACCGACTATGGCTACACCTTC.